This TCR beta chain emerged from a study of shared clonotypes between healthy human individuals. Study summary: Three plates each covered CD4 naive and memory; CD8 naive two, CD8 memory one.

Comment on this clone: The antigen is undetermined.

CD45RO-negative CD8 cells positively selected for CCR7 made up the naive population, which excluded terminally differentiated effector memory CD45RA+ cells. The study, taken as a whole, reports: Among non-shared clonotypes, generation probabilities were lower than among those shared by all four donors.

The assay used deep level. Data came from immunoSEQ multiplex PCR; TCRdb stores just in-frame clones and leaves some out. The sample lists some 630,000 clones, 95% to 97% seen once, with about 0.12% in the top ten. The V end was cut by 2 bases, the J end by 1 base, with 5 bases between. The germline gives CDR1 MNHEY, CDR2 SMNVEV (reference sequence). CDR3 length: 13 residues. The receptor comes from a woman aged 30 to 39 in good health. The sequencing sample was made of naive CD8+ T cells sorted from blood. The genes are TRBV27 and TRBJ1-1; the D is unclear. For the CDR3, the DNA is TGTGCCAGCAGTTTAACCGGGAACACTGAAGCTTTCTTT. As protein: CASSLTGNTEAFF.